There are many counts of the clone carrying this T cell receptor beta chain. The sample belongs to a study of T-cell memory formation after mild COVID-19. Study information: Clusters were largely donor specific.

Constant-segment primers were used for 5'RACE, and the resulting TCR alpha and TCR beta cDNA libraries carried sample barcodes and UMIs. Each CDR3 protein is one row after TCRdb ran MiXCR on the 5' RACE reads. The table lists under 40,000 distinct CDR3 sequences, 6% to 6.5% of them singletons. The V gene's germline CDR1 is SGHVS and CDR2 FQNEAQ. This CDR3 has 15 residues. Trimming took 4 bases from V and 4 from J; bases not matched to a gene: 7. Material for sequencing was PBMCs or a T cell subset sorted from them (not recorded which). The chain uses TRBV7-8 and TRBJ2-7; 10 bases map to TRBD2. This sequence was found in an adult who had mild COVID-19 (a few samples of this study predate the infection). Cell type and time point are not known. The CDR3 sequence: CASSWASGSNYEQYF. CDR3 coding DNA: TGTGCCAGCAGCTGGGCTAGCGGGAGTAATTACGAGCAGTACTTC.